The entry below gives a single T cell receptor (beta chain) sequence along with its context. With V trimmed by 7 bases and J by 4 bases, 3 bases remained unmatched. The CDR3 spans 13 residues. Looked up from germline, CDR1 is MDHEN and CDR2 is SYDVKM. These data come from a study of graft-versus-host responses after intestinal transplantation. Sequencing was performed with immunoSEQ multiplex PCR; in TCRdb, only in-frame clones are kept and a portion is missing. Here the sample spans roughly 69,000 clones, roughly 90% being singletons. The specimen was bone marrow, collected 734 days after intestinal transplantation. J is TRBJ1-4 and V is TRBV28; 7 bases are a match to TRBD1. This receptor was taken from a human patient who received an intestinal transplant, so some T cells may come from the graft donor. CDR3 in amino acids: CASTGTDNEKLFF. The CDR3 nucleotides read TGTGCCAGCACCGGGACAGATAATGAAAAACTGTTTTTT. Looking up the rest from reference TRBV28 and TRBJ1-4 gives the full variable domain: DVKVTQSSRYLVKRTGEKVFLECVQDMDHENMFWYRQDPGLGLRLIYFSYDVKMKEKGDIPEGYSVSREKKERFSLILESASTNQTSMYLCASTGTDNEKLFFGSGTQLSVL.